This entry features one T cell receptor (beta chain) sequence. The table came from immunoSEQ multiplex PCR; TCRdb's copy has only in-frame clones and leaves some out. The sample gives some 73,000 clones, 85% to 95% of which show up once; about 4.3% is in the top ten. These data are taken from a study of technical replicates of blood from a few donors. CDR3 length: 22 residues. The sequencing sample was made of PBMCs. The chain uses TRBV21-1 and TRBJ2-7; the table's D call, TRBD2, has no DNA check behind it. TRBV21-1 is reported as a pseudogene. This clonotype originated in a human donor in good health. Some clones in this sample may be carry-over from other donors' samples. The chain's CDR3 is CASSKLTSSPPLTSGTAYEQYF. In DNA, the CDR3 is TGTGCCAGCAGCAAGCTTACCTCGTCCCCTCCGCTTACTAGCGGAACAGCCTACGAGCAGTACTTC.